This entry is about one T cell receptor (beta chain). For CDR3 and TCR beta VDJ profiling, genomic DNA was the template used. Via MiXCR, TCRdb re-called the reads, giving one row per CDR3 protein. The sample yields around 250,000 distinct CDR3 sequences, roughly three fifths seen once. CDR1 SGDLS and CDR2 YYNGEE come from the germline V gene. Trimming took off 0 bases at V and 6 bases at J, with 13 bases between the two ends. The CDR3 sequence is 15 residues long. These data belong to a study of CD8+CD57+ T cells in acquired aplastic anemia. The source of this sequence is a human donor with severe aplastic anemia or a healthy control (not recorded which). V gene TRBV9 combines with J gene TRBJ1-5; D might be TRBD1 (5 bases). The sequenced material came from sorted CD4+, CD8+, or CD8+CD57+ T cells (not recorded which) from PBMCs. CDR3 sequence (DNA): TGTGCCAGCAGCGTAGGAGGGGATCGGGGTCAGCCCCAGCATTTT. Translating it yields CASSVGGDRGQPQHF.